The 14 T cell receptor beta chains below come from one sample, sequenced in a study of blood T cells in healthy people across ages. A sample-barcoded 5' primer and a J-beta primer mix were used in a second PCR of roughly 6 to 11 cycles. Using its own MiXCR run on the 5' RACE reads, TCRdb lists one record per CDR3 protein. This table holds roughly 930,000 distinct CDR3 sequences, 48% found once. The specimen was blood. The receptors originated from a man aged 25-45 years in good health.

The chain uses TRBV27 and TRBJ2-7; D not resolved. Germline CDR1 reads MNHEY; CDR2 reads SMNVEV (reference sequence). V lost 1 base, J lost 0 bases, and 10 bases lay in between. This CDR3 has 15 residues. This CDR3 is CASSLYGLSSYEQYF. The CDR3 DNA reads as TGTGCCAGCAGTTTATACGGGTTAAGCTCCTACGAGCAGTACTTC.

The chain joins TRBV20-1 to TRBJ1-5, with D unresolved. The CDR3 runs to 14 residues. Germline assignment: CDR1 DFQATT and CDR2 SNEGSKA (reference sequence). Trimming took 3 bases from V and 9 from J, leaving 18 bases between them. The CDR3 spells CSASLAESIGPQHF. CDR3 DNA sequence: TGCAGTGCTAGTTTGGCAGAAAGTATCGGGCCCCAGCATTTT.

The genes are TRBV28 and TRBJ2-7, with D tentatively TRBD2 (5 bases). The DNA end lines up better with TRBJ2-5; the J call may be wrong. The CDR3 extends over 14 amino acids. The germline V gene encodes CDR1 MDHEN and CDR2 SYDVKM. CDR3 sequence reads: CASSVTSPGETQYF. DNA of the CDR3: TGTGCCAGCAGTGTCACTAGTCCCGGTGAGACCCAGTACTTC.

This chain links TRBV3-1 with TRBJ1-2; the D is unclear. This CDR3 contains 15 residues. Trimming shortened V by 0 bases and J by 1 base, and 9 bases separated the two germline ends. Germline V lookup: CDR1 LGHDT, CDR2 YNNKEL (reference sequence). Written as DNA, the CDR3 is TGTGCCAGCAGCCAAGAAGTTGCTCTTAACTATGGCTACACCTTC. Encoded protein: CASSQEVALNYGYTF.

V is TRBV6-5 and J is TRBJ1-5; 7 bases agree with TRBD1. V dropped 8 bases and J dropped 6; count of bases not matched to a gene: 16. Germline values: CDR1 MNHEY, CDR2 SVGAGI. This CDR3 spans 16 amino acids. CDR3 in amino acids: CASSQGGAVGGQPQHF. The CDR3 coding sequence is TGTGCCAGCTCTCAGGGGGGGGCGGTGGGCGGTCAGCCCCAGCATTTT.

This clonotype was detected a few times. V is TRBV15 and J is TRBJ1-1, with no clear D. The CDR3 has 13 amino acids. V lost 6 bases and J 6 bases, leaving 14 bases between the germline ends. Per germline, CDR1 LNHNV and CDR2 YYDKDF (reference sequence). The CDR3 sequence: CATRPPLAAEAFF. As DNA, the CDR3 is TGTGCCACCAGGCCCCCCTTAGCGGCTGAAGCTTTCTTT.

V gene TRBV20-1 combines with J gene TRBJ1-2; TRBD1 matches 7 bases. Trimming at V came to 1 base and at J to 7 bases, leaving 15 bases not matched to a gene. Looked up from germline, CDR1 is DFQATT and CDR2 is SNEGSKA (reference sequence). This CDR3 comprises 16 residues. CDR3 DNA: TGCAGTGCTAGAGTGGAGGGGGCGCGAGCCGTCGCTGGCTACACCTTC. Translating it yields CSARVEGARAVAGYTF.

This chain connects TRBV30 to TRBJ1-1; no clear D gene. The CDR3 has 13 residues. The germline V gene encodes CDR1 GTSNPN and CDR2 SVGIG (reference sequence). V lost 4 bases and J 3 bases, leaving 12 bases between the germline ends. The CDR3 DNA is TGTGCCTGGATTCCGGGAAGAGACACTGAAGCTTTCTTT. This codes for CAWIPGRDTEAFF.

The chain links TRBV27 to TRBJ1-4, with 7 bases identical to TRBD1. Germline V gene sequence: CDR1 MNHEY, CDR2 SMNVEV (reference sequence). The CDR3 loop spans 18 amino acids. J was trimmed by 7 bases and V by 2 bases; bases with no gene match: 16. The CDR3 here is CASSLNGLAGGFSEKLFF. In DNA form, the CDR3 reads TGTGCCAGCAGTTTAAACGGCCTGGCAGGGGGTTTTAGTGAAAAACTGTTTTTT.

This chain links TRBV4-1 with TRBJ1-5; 8 bases line up with TRBD1. CDR3 size: 15 residues. Germline CDR1 MGHRA, CDR2 YSYEKL. Losses at the gene ends were 4 bases for V and 7 bases for J; bases not matched to a gene: 9. The CDR3 here is CASSRRGQDYQPQHF. CDR3 in DNA: TGCGCCAGCAGCCGACGGGGACAGGATTACCAGCCCCAGCATTTT.

V usage is TRBV12-3 or TRBV12-4 and J usage is TRBJ2-3; D unresolved. Trimming removed 1 base from V and 6 bases from J, with 8 bases in between. CDR3 size: 13 residues. Here the CDR3 reads CASSLGSIDTQYF. CDR3 DNA: TGTGCCAGCAGTTTAGGGTCCATCGATACGCAGTATTTT.

CDR3 bases: TGCAGTGCCCCAGGGGGAGAGAGGAACGAGCAGTACTTC. It translates to CSAPGGERNEQYF. The chain carries TRBV20-1 and TRBJ2-7; TRBD1 matches 7 bases. V was pared by 6 bases and J by 5 bases, with 10 bases of the junction left unmatched. The CDR3 contains 13 residues. Germline V gene data show CDR1 as DFQATT and CDR2 as SNEGSKA (reference sequence).

Here the CDR3 reads CASSGTSGGIGELFF. Here the CDR3 DNA reads TGTGCCAGCAGTGGGACTAGCGGGGGAATTGGGGAGCTGTTTTTT. The chain joins TRBV6-1 to TRBJ2-2, with 13 bases matching TRBD2. CDR1 is MNHNS and CDR2 is SASEGT in the germline V gene. The CDR3 sequence is 15 residues long. V trimming: 4 bases; J trimming: 8 bases; junction bases outside the gene matches: 4.

The V gene is TRBV4-2, the J gene TRBJ2-3, with 7 bases aligning to TRBD1. The V segment lost 0 bases and the J segment 3 bases; nucleotides outside the gene matches: 3. CDR3 length equals 15 residues. The V gene's germline CDR1 is LGHNA and CDR2 YNFKEQ. CDR3 sequence (DNA): TGTGCCAGCAGCCAAGATAGACAGGGTACAGATACGCAGTATTTT. As protein: CASSQDRQGTDTQYF.